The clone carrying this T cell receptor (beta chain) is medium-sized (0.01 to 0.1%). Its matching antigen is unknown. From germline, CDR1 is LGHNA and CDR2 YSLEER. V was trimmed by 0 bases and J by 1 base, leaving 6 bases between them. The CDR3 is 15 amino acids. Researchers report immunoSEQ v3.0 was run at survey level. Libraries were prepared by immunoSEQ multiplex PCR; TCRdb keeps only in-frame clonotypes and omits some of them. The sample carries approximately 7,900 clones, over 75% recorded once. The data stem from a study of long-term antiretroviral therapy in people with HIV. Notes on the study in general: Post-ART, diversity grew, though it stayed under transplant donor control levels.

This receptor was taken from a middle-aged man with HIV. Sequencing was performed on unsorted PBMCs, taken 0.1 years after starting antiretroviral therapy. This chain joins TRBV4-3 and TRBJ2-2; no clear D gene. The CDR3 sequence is CASSQDWVNTGELFF. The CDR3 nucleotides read TGCGCCAGCAGCCAAGATTGGGTGAACACCGGGGAGCTGTTTTTT.